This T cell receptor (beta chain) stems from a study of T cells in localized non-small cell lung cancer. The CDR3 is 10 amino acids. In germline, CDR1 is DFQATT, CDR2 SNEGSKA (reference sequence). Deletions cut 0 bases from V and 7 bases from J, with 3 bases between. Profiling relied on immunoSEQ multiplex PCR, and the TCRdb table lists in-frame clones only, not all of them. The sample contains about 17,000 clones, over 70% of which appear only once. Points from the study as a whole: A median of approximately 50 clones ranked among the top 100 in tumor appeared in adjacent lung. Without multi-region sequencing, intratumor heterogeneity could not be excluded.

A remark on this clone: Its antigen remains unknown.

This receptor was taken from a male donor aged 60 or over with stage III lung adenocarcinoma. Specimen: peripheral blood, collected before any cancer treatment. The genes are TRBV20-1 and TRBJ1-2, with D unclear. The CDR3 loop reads CSAREFGYTF. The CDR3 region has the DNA TGCAGTGCTAGAGAATTTGGCTACACCTTC.